A single sample is the source of the 21 T cell receptor beta chains below, sequenced in a study of blood T cell repertoires in COVID-19. Some clones are missing from TCRdb's copy, which holds only in-frame ones; the method was immunoSEQ multiplex PCR. The table has over 200,000 clones, more than 75% seen once; the top ten hold around 9.5%. The specimen sequenced was peripheral blood. Receptors were obtained from a man aged 35 to 55 who had recovered from COVID-19.

The chain recombines TRBV15 with TRBJ1-5; unclear D gene. The germline V and J ends were trimmed by 0 bases and 4 bases, with 7 bases remaining between them. This CDR3 comprises 14 residues. Germline lookup yields CDR1 LNHNV and CDR2 YYDKDF (reference sequence). CDR3 loop: CATSRDHGNQPQHF. As DNA, the CDR3 is TGTGCCACCAGCAGAGATCACGGTAATCAGCCCCAGCATTTT. The whole variable domain, filled in from reference TRBV15 and TRBJ1-5, reads DAMVIQNPRYQVTQFGKPVTLSCSQTLNHNVMYWYQQKSSQAPKLLFHYYDKDFNNEADTPDNFQSRRPNTSFCFLDIRSPGLGDTAMYLCATSRDHGNQPQHFGDGTRLSIL.

The chain couples TRBV4-3 to TRBJ2-3, with D uncertain. Germline-derived CDR1 and CDR2 are LGHNA and YSLEER. This CDR3 comprises 14 residues. V lost 3 bases and J lost 4, with 11 bases in between. This CDR3 is CASSHRLEPDTQYF. CDR3 in DNA: TGCGCCAGCAGCCACCGGCTAGAACCAGATACGCAGTATTTT.

The V and J genes are TRBV9 and TRBJ2-3; possible D gene TRBD1, 6 bases. The CDR3 runs 16 residues. Per germline, CDR1 SGDLS and CDR2 YYNGEE. V lost 0 bases, J lost 2 bases, and 13 bases lay in between. CDR3 residues: CASSVGDTIFTDTQYF. Written as DNA, the CDR3 is TGTGCCAGCAGCGTAGGGGACACAATCTTCACAGATACGCAGTATTTT.

The chain has TRBV18 and TRBJ1-2; 10 bases agree with TRBD1. The V gene end was trimmed by 3 bases and the J gene end by 3 bases; junction bases not matched to a gene: 7. The CDR3 consists of 16 residues. Germline V CDR1 and CDR2: KGHSH, LQKENI. CDR3 nucleotides: TGTGCCAGCTCACCCTCCGGGACAGGGGTCGACTATGGCTACACCTTC. This gives the protein CASSPSGTGVDYGYTF.

The rearrangement uses TRBV9 and TRBJ1-5; 7 bases align to TRBD1. Germline V gene lookup returns CDR1 SGDLS and CDR2 YYNGEE. V lost 3 bases, J lost 1 base, and 4 bases stayed unmatched. The CDR3 is 15 residues long. In nucleotides, the CDR3 is TGTGCCAGCAGCGCGACAGGGATGAGCAATCAGCCCCAGCATTTT. Translation: CASSATGMSNQPQHF.

The CDR3 region is CAVTGKGGYTF. CDR3 DNA: TGTGCCGTGACAGGAAAGGGTGGCTACACCTTC. V usage is TRBV7-9 and J usage is TRBJ1-2, with a tentative D call TRBD1 (6 bases). The CDR3 runs 11 residues. In germline, CDR1 is SEHNR, CDR2 FQNEAQ (reference sequence). V was pared by 11 bases and J by 7 bases, with 14 bases between.

DNA of the CDR3: TGTGCCAGCTCACCCCCGGGACAGGTATACAATGAGCAGTTCTTC. Protein: CASSPPGQVYNEQFF. The V and J genes are TRBV18 and TRBJ2-1, with TRBD1 matching 8 bases. J lost 4 bases, V lost 3 bases, and 5 bases had no gene match. CDR1 KGHSH and CDR2 LQKENI come from the germline V gene. This CDR3 spans 15 amino acids.

This rearrangement joins TRBV6-2 or TRBV6-3 to TRBJ2-4; D ambiguous. The CDR3 has 16 residues. Germline values: CDR1 MNHEY, CDR2 SVGEGT. Trimming took off 4 bases at V and 6 bases at J, with 19 bases between the two ends. CDR3 protein: CASSSPSTARSNIQYF. CDR3 sequence (DNA): TGTGCCAGCAGTTCTCCCTCGACTGCGCGGTCAAACATTCAGTACTTC.

This CDR3 reads CASSPTGNRNEKLFF. CDR3 sequence (DNA): TGTGCCAGCAGTCCCACAGGGAACCGTAATGAAAAACTGTTTTTT. V is TRBV9 and J is TRBJ1-4, with D possibly TRBD1 on 6 matching bases. Germline loops: CDR1 SGDLS, CDR2 YYNGEE. With 5 bases removed from V and 4 bases from J, the gap between germline ends came to 15 bases. The CDR3 runs to 15 residues. Together with reference TRBV9 and TRBJ1-4, the CDR3 gives the full variable domain: DSGVTQTPKHLITATGQRVTLRCSPRSGDLSVYWYQQSLDQGLQFLIQYYNGEERAKGNILERFSAQQFPDLHSELNLSSLELGDSALYFCASSPTGNRNEKLFFGSGTQLSVL.

CDR3 in DNA: TGTGCCAGCAGTGAAGGCCGGGATGAAGCTTTCTTT. It encodes CASSEGRDEAFF. The chain recombines TRBV6-1 with TRBJ1-1; D ambiguous. Between the trimmed V and J ends, which lost 1 base and 7 bases, there was a span of 7 bases. The length of the CDR3 is 12 residues. Germline CDR1 and CDR2: MNHNS and SASEGT.

The rearrangement uses TRBV18 and TRBJ1-5, with D uncertain. The CDR3 loop spans 18 amino acids. Germline V gene sequence: CDR1 KGHSH, CDR2 LQKENI. The V and J ends lost 6 bases and 5 bases respectively, with 26 bases between them. The CDR3 DNA is TGTGCCAGCTCCGAACTTGCGTCGGCAGGAGGGTTGCATCAGCCCCAGCATTTT. Amino acids: CASSELASAGGLHQPQHF.

This clone was detected only a few times. The V gene is TRBV3-1 (or the pseudogene TRBV3-2), the J gene TRBJ2-1; 8 nucleotides align to TRBD2. The trim removed 4 bases at V and 6 bases at J, leaving 5 bases unmatched. Germline CDR1 is LGHDT and CDR2 is YNNKEL (reference sequence). CDR3 length: 14 amino acids. DNA of the CDR3: TGTGCCAGCAGCCGGACAACTAGCGGCAATGAGCAGTTCTTC. Translation: CASSRTTSGNEQFF.

This clone has just one count. J is TRBJ1-1 and V is TRBV6-5, with no clear D. This CDR3 has 13 residues. Trimming pared 5 bases from V and 1 base from J, leaving 8 bases between. The germline V gene encodes CDR1 MNHEY and CDR2 SVGAGI. CDR3 protein: CASSIPGNTEAFF. CDR3 coding DNA: TGTGCCAGCAGTATACCAGGGAACACTGAAGCTTTCTTT.

The rearrangement links TRBV13 to TRBJ2-1, with 7 bases lining up with TRBD2. Germline CDR1 is PRHDT and CDR2 is FYEKMQ (reference sequence). This CDR3 is built from 16 residues. J was trimmed by 0 bases and V by 2 bases; bases with no gene match: 4. The CDR3 coding sequence is TGTGCCAGCAGCTTATCGGCGGGGGTCTCCTACAATGAGCAGTTCTTC. It specifies CASSLSAGVSYNEQFF.

This chain uses TRBV5-4 with TRBJ1-1; tentative D call: TRBD1 (5 bases). The CDR3 is made up of 15 amino acids. The ends were cut back, 5 bases at V and 4 bases at J, with 18 bases in the middle. Germline CDR1 SGHNT, CDR2 YYREEE (reference sequence). The chain's CDR3 is CASRYQGGEGTEAFF. CDR3 DNA: TGTGCCAGCAGGTACCAGGGAGGTGAGGGCACTGAAGCTTTCTTT.

The chain couples TRBV5-1 to TRBJ2-3, with 11 bases matching TRBD2. CDR1 and CDR2 (germline): SGHRS, YFSETQ. Unmatched junction bases numbered 6, after V lost 4 bases and J lost 2 bases. The CDR3 totals 16 residues. The CDR3 DNA reads TGCGCCAGCAGCCCCCCACTAGCGGGGGACACAGATACGCAGTATTTT. This encodes CASSPPLAGDTDTQYF.

Notes on this clone: Other DNA sequences within the sample encode an identical CDR3. V and J are TRBV11-2 and TRBJ2-7, with a possible D match to TRBD1 (5 bases). Deletions cut 1 base from V and 2 bases from J, with 6 bases between. Germline CDR1 and CDR2: SGHAT and FQNNGV. CDR3 length equals 13 residues. CDR3 in amino acids: CASSLGQTYEQYF. CDR3 in DNA: TGTGCCAGCAGCTTAGGACAGACCTACGAGCAGTACTTC.

The V call is TRBV7-9, the J call TRBJ2-6; no clear D. Germline CDR1 SEHNR, CDR2 FQNEAQ (reference sequence). This CDR3 is 21 amino acids long. V shed 5 bases and J shed 2 bases, with 28 bases lying between them. CDR3 amino acids: CASSITSFPAGGWTGANVLTF. Written as DNA, the CDR3 is TGTGCCAGCAGCATAACAAGCTTCCCGGCAGGTGGCTGGACTGGGGCCAACGTCCTGACTTTC.

The chain combines TRBV7-8 with TRBJ2-7; possible D gene TRBD1, 6 bases. The germline V and J ends were trimmed by 2 bases and 3 bases, with 8 bases remaining between them. The CDR3 extends over 13 amino acids. The V gene's germline CDR1 is SGHVS and CDR2 FQNEAQ. The CDR3 region is CASSLIQGYEQYF. CDR3 in DNA: TGTGCCAGCAGCTTAATACAGGGCTACGAGCAGTACTTC. Full variable domain (rest looked up from reference TRBV7-8 and TRBJ2-7): GAGVSQSPRYKVAKRGQDVALRCDPISGHVSLFWYQQALGQGPEFLTYFQNEAQLDKSGLPSDRFFAERPEGSVSTLKIQRTQQEDSAVYLCASSLIQGYEQYFGPGTRLTVT.

This chain joins TRBV5-1 and TRBJ2-3; the match to TRBD1 covers 7 bases. The CDR3 is 15 amino acids. Losses at the gene ends were 8 bases for V and 7 bases for J; bases not matched to a gene: 16. Germline CDR1 and CDR2: SGHRS and YFSETQ. CDR3 in amino acids: CASRPGQPTSYTQYF. The CDR3 coding sequence is TGCGCCAGTCGACCGGGACAGCCTACGAGTTATACGCAGTATTTT.

The J gene is TRBJ2-7, the V gene TRBV6-2 or TRBV6-3, with 7 bases fitting TRBD2. CDR3 length: 15 residues. V was pared by 5 bases and J by 1 base, with 8 bases of the junction left unmatched. CDR1 and CDR2 (germline): MNHEY, SVGEGT. CDR3 amino acids: CASSRGLAASYEQYF. CDR3 in DNA: TGTGCCAGCAGTCGCGGGCTAGCGGCGTCCTACGAGCAGTACTTC.